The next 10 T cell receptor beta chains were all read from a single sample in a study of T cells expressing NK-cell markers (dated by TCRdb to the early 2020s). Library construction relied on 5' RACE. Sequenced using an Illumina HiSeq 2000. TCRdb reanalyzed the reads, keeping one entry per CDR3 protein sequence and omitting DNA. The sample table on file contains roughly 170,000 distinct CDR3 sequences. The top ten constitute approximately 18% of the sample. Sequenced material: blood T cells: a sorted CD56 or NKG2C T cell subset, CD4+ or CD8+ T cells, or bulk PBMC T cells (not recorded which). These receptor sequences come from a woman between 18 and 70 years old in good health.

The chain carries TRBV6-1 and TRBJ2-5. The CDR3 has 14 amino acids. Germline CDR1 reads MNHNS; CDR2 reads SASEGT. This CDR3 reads CASSRTAAQETQYF.

The CDR3 protein is CASSPTGTSGLANTQYF. This chain links TRBV7-8 with TRBJ2-3; TCRdb picks TRBD2, but there is no DNA to check that call. The CDR3 has 17 amino acids. Germline V gene data show CDR1 as SGHVS and CDR2 as FQNEAQ.

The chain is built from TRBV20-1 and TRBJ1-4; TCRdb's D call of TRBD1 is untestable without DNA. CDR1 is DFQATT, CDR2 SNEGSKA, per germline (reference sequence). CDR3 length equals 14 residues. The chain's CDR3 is CSARGTGLGEKLFF.

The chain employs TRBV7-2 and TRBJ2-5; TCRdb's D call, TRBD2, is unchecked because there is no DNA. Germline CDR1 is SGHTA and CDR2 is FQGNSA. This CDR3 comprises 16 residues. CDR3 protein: CASSSVSLAVQETQYF.

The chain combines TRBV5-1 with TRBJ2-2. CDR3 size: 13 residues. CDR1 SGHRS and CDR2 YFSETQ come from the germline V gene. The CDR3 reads CASSSRVAGELFF.

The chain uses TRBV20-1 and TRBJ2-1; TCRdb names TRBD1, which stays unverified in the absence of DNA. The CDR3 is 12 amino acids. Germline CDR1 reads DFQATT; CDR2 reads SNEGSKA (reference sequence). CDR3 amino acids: CSRGSSYNEQFF.

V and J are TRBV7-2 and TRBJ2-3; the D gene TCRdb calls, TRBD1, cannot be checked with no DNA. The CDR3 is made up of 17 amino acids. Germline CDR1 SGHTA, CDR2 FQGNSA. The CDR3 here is CASSKGPRISGTDTQYF.

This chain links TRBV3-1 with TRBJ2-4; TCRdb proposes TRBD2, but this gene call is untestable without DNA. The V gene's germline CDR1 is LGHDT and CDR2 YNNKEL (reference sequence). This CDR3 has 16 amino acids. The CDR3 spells CASSRPGGGAKNIQYF.

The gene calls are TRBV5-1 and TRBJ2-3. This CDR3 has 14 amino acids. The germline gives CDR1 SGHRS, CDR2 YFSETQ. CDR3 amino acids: CASSDRRSTDTQYF. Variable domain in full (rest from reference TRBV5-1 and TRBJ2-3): KAGVTQTPRYLIKTRGQQVTLSCSPISGHRSVSWYQQTPGQGLQFLFEYFSETQRNKGNFPGRFSGRQFSNSRSEMNVSTLELGDSALYLCASSDRRSTDTQYFGPGTRLTVL.

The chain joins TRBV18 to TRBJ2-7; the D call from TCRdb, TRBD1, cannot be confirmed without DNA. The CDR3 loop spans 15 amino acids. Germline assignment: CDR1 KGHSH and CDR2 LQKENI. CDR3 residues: CASSPPSGGPGKQYF.